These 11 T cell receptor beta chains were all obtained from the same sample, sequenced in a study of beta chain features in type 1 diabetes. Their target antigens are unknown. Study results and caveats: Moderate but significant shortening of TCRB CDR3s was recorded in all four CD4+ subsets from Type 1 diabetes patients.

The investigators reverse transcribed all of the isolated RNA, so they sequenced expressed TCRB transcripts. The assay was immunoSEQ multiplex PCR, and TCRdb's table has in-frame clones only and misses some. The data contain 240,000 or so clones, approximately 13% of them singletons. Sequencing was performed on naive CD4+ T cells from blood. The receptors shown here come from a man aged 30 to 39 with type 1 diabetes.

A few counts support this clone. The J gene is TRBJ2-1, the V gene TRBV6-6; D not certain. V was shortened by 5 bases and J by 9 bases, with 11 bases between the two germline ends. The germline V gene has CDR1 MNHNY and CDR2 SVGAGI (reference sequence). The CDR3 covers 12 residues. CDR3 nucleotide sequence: TGTGCCAGCAGTCGACTTCTAGGTGAGCAGTTCTTC. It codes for CASSRLLGEQFF.

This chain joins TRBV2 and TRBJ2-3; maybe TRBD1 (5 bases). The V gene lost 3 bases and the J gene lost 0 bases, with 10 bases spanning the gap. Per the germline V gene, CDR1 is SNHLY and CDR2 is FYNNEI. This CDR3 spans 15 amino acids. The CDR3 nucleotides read TGTGCCAGCAGTGATCGGACACCTAGCACAGATACGCAGTATTTT. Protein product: CASSDRTPSTDTQYF.

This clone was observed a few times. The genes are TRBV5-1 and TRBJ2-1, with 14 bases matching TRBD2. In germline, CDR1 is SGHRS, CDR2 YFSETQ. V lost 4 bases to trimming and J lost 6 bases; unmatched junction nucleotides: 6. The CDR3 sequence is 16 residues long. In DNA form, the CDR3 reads TGCGCCAGCAGCGTACCGGGACTAGCGGGAGTCAATGAGCAGTTCTTC. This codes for CASSVPGLAGVNEQFF.

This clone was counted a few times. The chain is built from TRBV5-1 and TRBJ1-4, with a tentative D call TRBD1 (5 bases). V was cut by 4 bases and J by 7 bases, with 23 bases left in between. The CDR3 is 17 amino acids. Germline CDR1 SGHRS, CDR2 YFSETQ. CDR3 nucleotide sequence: TGCGCCAGCAGCCTCGGGGGGTCGGGGGACGTCGGTGAAAAACTGTTTTTT. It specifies CASSLGGSGDVGEKLFF. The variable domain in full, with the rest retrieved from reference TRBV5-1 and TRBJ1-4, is KAGVTQTPRYLIKTRGQQVTLSCSPISGHRSVSWYQQTPGQGLQFLFEYFSETQRNKGNFPGRFSGRQFSNSRSEMNVSTLELGDSALYLCASSLGGSGDVGEKLFFGSGTQLSVL.

CDR3 sequence (DNA): TGTGCCAGCACCGAGACTAGCGGGCAGAATGAGCAGTTCTTC. It translates to CASTETSGQNEQFF. J is TRBJ2-1 and V is TRBV9; 10 bases agree with TRBD2. CDR1 and CDR2 (germline): SGDLS, YYNGEE. The CDR3 is 14 amino acids. With V trimmed by 6 bases and J by 7 bases, 7 bases remained unmatched. Full variable domain (remainder filled in from reference TRBV9 and TRBJ2-1): DSGVTQTPKHLITATGQRVTLRCSPRSGDLSVYWYQQSLDQGLQFLIQYYNGEERAKGNILERFSAQQFPDLHSELNLSSLELGDSALYFCASTETSGQNEQFFGPGTRLTVL.

The CDR3 protein is CASSLSTDTQYF. The CDR3 DNA follows: TGTGCCAGCAGCCTTAGCACAGATACGCAGTATTTT. The V and J genes are TRBV6-5 and TRBJ2-3; D gene uncertain. This CDR3 has 12 residues. Germline values: CDR1 MNHEY, CDR2 SVGAGI. V was shortened by 6 bases and J by 0 bases, with 4 bases between the two germline ends.

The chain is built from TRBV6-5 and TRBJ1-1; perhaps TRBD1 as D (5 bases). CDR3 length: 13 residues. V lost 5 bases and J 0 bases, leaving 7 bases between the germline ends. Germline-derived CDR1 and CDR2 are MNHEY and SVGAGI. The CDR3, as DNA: TGTGCCAGCAGTCTACAGGTGAACACTGAAGCTTTCTTT. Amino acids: CASSLQVNTEAFF.

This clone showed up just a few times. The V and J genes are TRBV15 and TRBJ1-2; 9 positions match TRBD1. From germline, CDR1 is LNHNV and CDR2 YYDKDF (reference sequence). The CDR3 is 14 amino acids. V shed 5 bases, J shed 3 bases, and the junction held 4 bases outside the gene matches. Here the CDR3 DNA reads TGTGCCACCAGCCGTTGGGACAGGGACTATGGCTACACCTTC. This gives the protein CATSRWDRDYGYTF.

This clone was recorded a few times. The CDR3: CASSLPYTDTQYF. The CDR3 coding sequence is TGTGCCAGCAGCTTACCTTACACAGATACGCAGTATTTT. J is TRBJ2-3 and V is TRBV7-2; D is uncertain. Germline V gene sequence: CDR1 SGHTA, CDR2 FQGNSA. The V and J ends lost 2 bases and 2 bases respectively, with 5 bases between them. The CDR3 covers 13 residues.

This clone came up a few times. This CDR3 reads CAWSGGSNEKLFF. As DNA, the CDR3 is TGTGCCTGGAGTGGAGGATCGAATGAAAAACTGTTTTTT. The genes are TRBV30 and TRBJ1-4; D gene unclear. Between the trimmed V and J ends, which lost 1 base and 5 bases, there was a span of 8 bases. The CDR3 is made up of 13 amino acids. Germline loops: CDR1 GTSNPN, CDR2 SVGIG (reference sequence). Drawing the rest from reference TRBV30 and TRBJ1-4, the complete variable domain is SQTIHQWPATLVQPVGSPLSLECTVEGTSNPNLYWYRQAAGRGLQLLFYSVGIGQISSEVPQNLSASRPQDRQFILSSKKLLLSDSGFYLCAWSGGSNEKLFFGSGTQLSVL.

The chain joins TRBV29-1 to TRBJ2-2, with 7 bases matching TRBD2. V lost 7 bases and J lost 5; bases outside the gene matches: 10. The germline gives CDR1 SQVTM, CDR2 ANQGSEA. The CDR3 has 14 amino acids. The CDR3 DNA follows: TGCAGCGGAGCTGGGGGGGGACCAACCGGGGAGCTGTTTTTT. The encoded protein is CSGAGGGPTGELFF.